This T cell receptor beta chain was identified in a study of blood T cell repertoires in COVID-19. Study summary: The cDNA or gDNA used as material had been derived from T cells, B-cell-depleted T cells, or PBMCs.

This clone has more than one count but fewer than ten. Trimming removed 7 bases at V and 0 bases at J, with 7 bases between. The CDR3 is 13 residues long. Per the authors' pipeline: The authors estimated nucleated cell counts from reference gene primer amplification. The protocol was immunoSEQ multiplex PCR, while the TCRdb copy is restricted to in-frame clones and leaves out a portion. V, J and clone size were drawn from that table, and D and trimming were deduced from the DNA. This table has under 45,000 clones, 70% to 80% appearing once. This sequence joins TRBV12-3 or TRBV12-4 and TRBJ1-3; D uncertain. The receptor's source is an elderly man with acute or convalescent COVID-19. The sample was peripheral blood. In DNA form, the CDR3 reads TGTGCCAGCAAGACTATCTCTGGAAACACCATATATTTT. Its protein product is CASKTISGNTIYF.